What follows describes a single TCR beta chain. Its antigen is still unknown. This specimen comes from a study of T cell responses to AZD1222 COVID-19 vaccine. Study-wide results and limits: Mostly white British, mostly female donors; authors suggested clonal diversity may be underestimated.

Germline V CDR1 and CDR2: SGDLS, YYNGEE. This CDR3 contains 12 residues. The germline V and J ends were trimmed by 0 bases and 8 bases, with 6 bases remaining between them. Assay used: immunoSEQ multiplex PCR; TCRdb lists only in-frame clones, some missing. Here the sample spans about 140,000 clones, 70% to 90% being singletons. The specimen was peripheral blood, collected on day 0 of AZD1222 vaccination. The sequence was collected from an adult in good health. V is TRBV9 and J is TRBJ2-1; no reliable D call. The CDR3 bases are TGTGCCAGCAGCGTAGATATGGATGAGCAGTTCTTC. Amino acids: CASSVDMDEQFF.